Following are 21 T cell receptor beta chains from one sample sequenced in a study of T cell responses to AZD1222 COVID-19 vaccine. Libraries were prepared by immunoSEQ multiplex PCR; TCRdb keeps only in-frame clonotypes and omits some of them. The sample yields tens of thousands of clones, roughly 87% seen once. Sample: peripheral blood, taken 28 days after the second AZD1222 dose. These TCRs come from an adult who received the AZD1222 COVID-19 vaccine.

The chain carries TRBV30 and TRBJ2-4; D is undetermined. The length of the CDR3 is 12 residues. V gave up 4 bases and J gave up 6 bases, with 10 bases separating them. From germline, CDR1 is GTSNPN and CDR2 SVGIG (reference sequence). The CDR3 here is CAWKGDRNIQYF. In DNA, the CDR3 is TGTGCCTGGAAAGGAGATAGAAACATTCAGTACTTC.

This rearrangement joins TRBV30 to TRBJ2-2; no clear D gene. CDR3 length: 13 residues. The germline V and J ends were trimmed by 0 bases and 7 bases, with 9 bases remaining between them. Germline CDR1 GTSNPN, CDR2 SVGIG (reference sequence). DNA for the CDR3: TGTGCCTGGAGTGTAGTGGTTGGCGGGGAGCTGTTTTTT. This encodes CAWSVVVGGELFF.

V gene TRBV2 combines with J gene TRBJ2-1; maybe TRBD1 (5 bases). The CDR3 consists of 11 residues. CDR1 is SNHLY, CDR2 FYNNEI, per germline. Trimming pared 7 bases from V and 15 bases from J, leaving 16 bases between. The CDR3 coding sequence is TGTGCCAGCAAAAGGGCGCAGGGTCTGTTCTTC. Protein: CASKRAQGLFF.

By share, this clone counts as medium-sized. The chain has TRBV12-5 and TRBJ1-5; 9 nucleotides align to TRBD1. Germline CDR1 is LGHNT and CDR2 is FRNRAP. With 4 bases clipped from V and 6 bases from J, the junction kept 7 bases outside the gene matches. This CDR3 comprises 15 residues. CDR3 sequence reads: CASGSWTGAAQPQHF. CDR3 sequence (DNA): TGTGCTAGTGGTTCCTGGACAGGGGCGGCTCAGCCCCAGCATTTT.

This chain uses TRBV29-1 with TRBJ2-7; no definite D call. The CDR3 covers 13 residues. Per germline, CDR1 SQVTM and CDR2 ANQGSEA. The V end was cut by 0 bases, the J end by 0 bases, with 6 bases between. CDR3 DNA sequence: TGCAGCGTTGAAGAGGGCAGCTCCTACGAGCAGTACTTC. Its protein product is CSVEEGSSYEQYF.

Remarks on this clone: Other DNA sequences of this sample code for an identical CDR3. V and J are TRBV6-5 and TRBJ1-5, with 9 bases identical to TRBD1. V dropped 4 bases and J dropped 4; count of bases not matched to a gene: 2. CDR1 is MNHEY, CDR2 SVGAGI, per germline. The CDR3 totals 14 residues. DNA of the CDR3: TGTGCCAGCAGTTCGGACAGGGGAAATCAGCCCCAGCATTTT. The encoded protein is CASSSDRGNQPQHF.

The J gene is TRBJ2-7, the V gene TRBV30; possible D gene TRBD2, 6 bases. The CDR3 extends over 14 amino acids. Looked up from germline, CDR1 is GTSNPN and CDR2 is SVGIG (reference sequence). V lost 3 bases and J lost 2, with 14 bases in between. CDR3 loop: CAWRKQRVTYEQYF. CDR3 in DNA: TGTGCCTGGAGGAAGCAGCGGGTTACCTACGAGCAGTACTTC.

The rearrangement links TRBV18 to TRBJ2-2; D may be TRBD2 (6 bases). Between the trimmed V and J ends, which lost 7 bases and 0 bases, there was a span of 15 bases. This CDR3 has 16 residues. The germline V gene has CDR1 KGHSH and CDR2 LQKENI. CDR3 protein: CASLLPGLTNTGELFF. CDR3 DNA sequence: TGTGCCAGCTTATTACCGGGACTCACGAACACCGGGGAGCTGTTTTTT.

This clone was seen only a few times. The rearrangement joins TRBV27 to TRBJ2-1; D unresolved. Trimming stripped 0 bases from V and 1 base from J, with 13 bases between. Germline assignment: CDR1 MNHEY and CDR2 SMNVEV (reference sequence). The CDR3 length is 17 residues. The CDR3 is CASSLSTARLSYNEQFF. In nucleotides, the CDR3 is TGTGCCAGCAGTTTATCGACCGCGCGGCTGTCCTACAATGAGCAGTTCTTC.

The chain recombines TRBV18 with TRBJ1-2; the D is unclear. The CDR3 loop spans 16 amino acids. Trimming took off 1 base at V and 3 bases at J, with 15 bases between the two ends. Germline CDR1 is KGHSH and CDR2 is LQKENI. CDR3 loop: CASSPQGAGYDYGYTF. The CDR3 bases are TGTGCCAGCTCACCACAGGGCGCTGGGTATGACTATGGCTACACCTTC.

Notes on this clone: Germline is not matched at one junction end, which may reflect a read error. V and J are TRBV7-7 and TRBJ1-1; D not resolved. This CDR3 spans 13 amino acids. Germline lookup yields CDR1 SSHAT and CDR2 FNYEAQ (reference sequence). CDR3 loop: CASSAGENTEAFF. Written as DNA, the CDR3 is TGTGCTAGCAGCGCCGGGGAGAACACTGAAGCTTTCTTT.

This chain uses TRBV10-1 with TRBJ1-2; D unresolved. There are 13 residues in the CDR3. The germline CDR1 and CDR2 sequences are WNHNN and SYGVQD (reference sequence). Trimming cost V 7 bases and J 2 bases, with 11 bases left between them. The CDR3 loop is CASIPLKNYGYTF. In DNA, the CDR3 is TGCGCCAGCATTCCCCTAAAGAACTATGGCTACACCTTC.

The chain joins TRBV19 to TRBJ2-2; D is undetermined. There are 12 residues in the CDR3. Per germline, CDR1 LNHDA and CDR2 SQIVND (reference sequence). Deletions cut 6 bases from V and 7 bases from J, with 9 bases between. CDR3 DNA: TGTGCCAGTAGGGTACTGGGCGGGGAGCTGTTTTTT. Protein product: CASRVLGGELFF.

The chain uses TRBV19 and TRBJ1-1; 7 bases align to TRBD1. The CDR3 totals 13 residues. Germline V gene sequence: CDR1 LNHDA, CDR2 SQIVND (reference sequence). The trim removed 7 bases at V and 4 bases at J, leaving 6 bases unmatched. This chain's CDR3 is CASKWTGGTEAFF. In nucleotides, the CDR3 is TGTGCCAGTAAGTGGACAGGAGGCACTGAAGCTTTCTTT. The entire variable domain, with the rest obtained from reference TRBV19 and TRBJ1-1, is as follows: DGGITQSPKYLFRKEGQNVTLSCEQNLNHDAMYWYRQDPGQGLRLIYYSQIVNDFQKGDIAEGYSVSREKKESFPLTVTSAQKNPTAFYLCASKWTGGTEAFFGQGTRLTVV.

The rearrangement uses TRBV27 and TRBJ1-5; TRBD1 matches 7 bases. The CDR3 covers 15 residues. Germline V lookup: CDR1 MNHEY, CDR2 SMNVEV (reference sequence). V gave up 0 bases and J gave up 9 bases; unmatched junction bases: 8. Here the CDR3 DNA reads TGTGCCAGCAGTTTATCCGGGGACAGTGGGAGGCCCCAGCATTTT. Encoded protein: CASSLSGDSGRPQHF.

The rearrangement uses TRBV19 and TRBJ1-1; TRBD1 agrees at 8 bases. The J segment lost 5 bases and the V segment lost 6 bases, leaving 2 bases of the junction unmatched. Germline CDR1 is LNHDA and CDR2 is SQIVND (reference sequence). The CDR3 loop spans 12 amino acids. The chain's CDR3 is CASRDRGTEAFF. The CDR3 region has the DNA TGTGCCAGTAGAGACAGGGGAACTGAAGCTTTCTTT.

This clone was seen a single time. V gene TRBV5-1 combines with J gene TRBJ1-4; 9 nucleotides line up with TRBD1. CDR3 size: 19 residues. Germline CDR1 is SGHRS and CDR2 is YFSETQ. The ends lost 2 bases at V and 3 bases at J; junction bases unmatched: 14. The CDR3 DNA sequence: TGCGCCAGCAGCTTTAACCCTACCGGGACAGGGCTGTCTAATGAAAAACTGTTTTTT. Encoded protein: CASSFNPTGTGLSNEKLFF.

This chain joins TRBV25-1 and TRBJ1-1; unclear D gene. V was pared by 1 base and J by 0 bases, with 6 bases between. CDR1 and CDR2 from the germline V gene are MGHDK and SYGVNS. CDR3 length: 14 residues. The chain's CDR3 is CASSESMMNTEAFF. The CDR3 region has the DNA TGTGCCAGCAGTGAATCAATGATGAACACTGAAGCTTTCTTT. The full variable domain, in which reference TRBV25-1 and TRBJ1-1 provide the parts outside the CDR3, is EADIYQTPRYLVIGTGKKITLECSQTMGHDKMYWYQQDPGMELHLIHYSYGVNSTEKGDLSSESTVSRIRTEHFPLTLESARPSHTSQYLCASSESMMNTEAFFGQGTRLTVV.

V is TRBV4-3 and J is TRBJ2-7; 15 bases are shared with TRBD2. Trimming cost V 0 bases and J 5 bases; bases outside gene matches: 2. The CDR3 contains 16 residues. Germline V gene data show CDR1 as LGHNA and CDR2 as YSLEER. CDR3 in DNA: TGCGCCAGCAGCCAAGACCGGACTAGCGGGAGGGACGAGCAGTACTTC. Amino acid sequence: CASSQDRTSGRDEQYF.

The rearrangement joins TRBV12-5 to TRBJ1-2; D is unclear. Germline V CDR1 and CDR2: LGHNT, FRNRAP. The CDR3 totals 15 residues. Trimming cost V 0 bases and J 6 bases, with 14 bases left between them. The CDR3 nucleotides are TGTGCTAGTGGTTTGGTACGCGGTTCCGGGCATGGCTACACCTTC. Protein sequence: CASGLVRGSGHGYTF.

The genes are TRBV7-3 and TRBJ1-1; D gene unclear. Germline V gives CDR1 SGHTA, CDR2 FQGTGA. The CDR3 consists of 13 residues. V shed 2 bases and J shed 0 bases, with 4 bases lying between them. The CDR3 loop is CASSLWMNTEAFF. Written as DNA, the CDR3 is TGTGCCAGCAGCTTATGGATGAACACTGAAGCTTTCTTT.